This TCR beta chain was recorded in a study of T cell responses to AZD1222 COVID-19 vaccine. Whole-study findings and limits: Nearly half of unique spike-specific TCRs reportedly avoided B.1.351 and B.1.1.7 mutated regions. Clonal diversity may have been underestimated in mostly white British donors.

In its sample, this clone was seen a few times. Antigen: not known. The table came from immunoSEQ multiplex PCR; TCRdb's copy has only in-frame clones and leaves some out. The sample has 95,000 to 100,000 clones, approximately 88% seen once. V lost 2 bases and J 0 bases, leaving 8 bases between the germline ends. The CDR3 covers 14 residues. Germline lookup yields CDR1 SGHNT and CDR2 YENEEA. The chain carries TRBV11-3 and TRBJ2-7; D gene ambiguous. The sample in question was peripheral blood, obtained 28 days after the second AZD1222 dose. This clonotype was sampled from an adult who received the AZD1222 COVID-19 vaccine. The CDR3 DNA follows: TGTGCCAGCAGCTTAATCCGGTCCTCCTACGAGCAGTACTTC. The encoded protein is CASSLIRSSYEQYF.